The clone carrying this T cell receptor beta chain was detected a few times. Antigen specificity is unknown. The data were taken from a study of CD8 T cells in ankylosing spondylitis. Libraries for TCR beta were made by quantitative 5'-RACE with molecular barcodes. TCRdb reanalysed the 5' RACE reads using MiXCR and keeps one entry per CDR3 protein. Among some 800,000 distinct CDR3 sequences listed, around 11% were seen once. General study findings and limits: Apparently characteristic of ankylosing spondylitis blood was a TCR beta motif (under ten highly homologous variants). Those disease-linked clones were CD8+; they were also relatively rare in peripheral blood. Both synovial fluid and blood in reactive arthritis had previously been reported to carry some motif variants.

This CDR3 has 15 amino acids. Per the germline V gene, CDR1 is MNHEY and CDR2 is SMNVEV (reference sequence). Deletions cut 5 bases from V and 7 bases from J, with 18 bases between. Sequencing was performed on blood, either unsorted or a sorted T cell fraction (not recorded which). The clonotype comes from a male donor with ankylosing spondylitis. The genes are TRBV27 and TRBJ1-5; D ambiguous. The CDR3 sequence: CASSGTLGAGQPQHF. In DNA form, the CDR3 reads TGTGCCAGCAGTGGCACGTTAGGAGCGGGACAGCCCCAGCATTTT.